Reported below is one T cell receptor beta chain. The CDR3 is 15 residues long. With 5 bases clipped from V and 3 bases from J, the junction kept 3 bases outside the gene matches. Germline CDR1 is MNHEY and CDR2 is SMNVEV (reference sequence). These data belong to a study of blood T cell repertoires in COVID-19. The repertoire was sequenced with immunoSEQ multiplex PCR; TCRdb's copy has only in-frame clones and lacks some. Of 250,000 to 350,000 clones in the sample, approximately 92% were seen once. Sequenced material: peripheral blood. This TCR came from a woman in her 30s with COVID-19, enrolled during active disease. This chain uses TRBV27 with TRBJ2-1; 11 nucleotides match TRBD2. Here the CDR3 DNA reads TGTGCCAGCAGTACCGGGACTAGCGGCTACAATGAGCAGTTCTTC. Translated, it gives CASSTGTSGYNEQFF.